The following is a TCR beta chain sequence with its context. Its antigen is still unknown. This sample is part of a study of shared clonotypes between healthy human individuals. Looking at the study overall: CD4 naive and memory got three plates each, CD8 naive two, CD8 memory one.

Broader study findings: Some clonotypes were shared by all four sorted-subset donors, while others were not shared. The non-shared ones had lower generation probabilities than the shared ones.

In the source study's methods: ImmunoSEQ supplied junction-only sequences lacking quality scores, so filtering was different. Generated by immunoSEQ multiplex PCR, the TCRdb table keeps only in-frame clones and is missing some. That table is the source of V, J and clone size, and D and trimming were worked out from the DNA. The profile shows about a million clones, 60% to 85% of them singletons. The CDR3 is 15 amino acids. Trimming took off 3 bases at V and 9 bases at J, with 18 bases between the two ends. Germline V gives CDR1 KGHSH, CDR2 LQKENI. Material: memory CD4+ T cells from PBMCs. Stated subset: CD45RA-negative fraction. The TCR sequence derives from a man younger than 35 in good health. Some clones in this sample may be carry-over from other donors' samples. This rearrangement joins TRBV18 to TRBJ2-1, with D possibly called TRBD1 or TRBD2 (5 bases each). The CDR3 is CASSPQGTIGGEQFF. The CDR3 bases are TGTGCCAGCTCACCCCAGGGAACTATTGGAGGTGAGCAGTTCTTC.